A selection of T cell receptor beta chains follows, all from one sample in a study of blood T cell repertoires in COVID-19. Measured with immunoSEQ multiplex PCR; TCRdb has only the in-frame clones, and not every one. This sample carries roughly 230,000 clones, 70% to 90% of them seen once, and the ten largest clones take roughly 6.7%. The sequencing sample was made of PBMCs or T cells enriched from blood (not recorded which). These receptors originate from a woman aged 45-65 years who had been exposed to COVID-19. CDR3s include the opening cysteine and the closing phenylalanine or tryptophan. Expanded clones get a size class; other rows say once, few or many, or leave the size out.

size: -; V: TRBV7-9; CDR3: CASSGGQGANTEAFF
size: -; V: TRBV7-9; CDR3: CASSPDRGAYEQYF
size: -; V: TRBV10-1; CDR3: CASSEFGVSEAFF
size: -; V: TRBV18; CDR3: CASSLDRGLEKLFF
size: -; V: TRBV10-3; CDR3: CAISESTGGNTEAFF
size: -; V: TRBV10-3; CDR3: CAISEEVRLRETQYF
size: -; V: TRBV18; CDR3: CASSSAGGYSNQPQHF
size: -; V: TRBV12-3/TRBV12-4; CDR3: CASREQGNTEAFF
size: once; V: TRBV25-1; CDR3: CASRGQNYGYTF
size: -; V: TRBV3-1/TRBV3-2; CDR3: CASSGRSGSPLHF
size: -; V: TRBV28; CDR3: CASSFGGAEQYF
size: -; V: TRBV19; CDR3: CASSIWGQGSQNIQYF
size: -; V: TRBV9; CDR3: CASSPGTALNEQFF
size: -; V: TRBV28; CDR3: CASRWDSVFRLQPQHF
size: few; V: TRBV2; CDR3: CASSRGASYEQYF
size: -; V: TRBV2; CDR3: CASSFRGANSPLHF
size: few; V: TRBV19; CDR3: CASSTGLTNTEAFF
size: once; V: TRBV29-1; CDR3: CSVPWGLHYNEQFF
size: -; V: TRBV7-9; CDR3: CASSSSGGAVETQYF
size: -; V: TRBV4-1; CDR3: CASSQDSGTQYF
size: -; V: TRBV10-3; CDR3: CATNRGSAEQYF
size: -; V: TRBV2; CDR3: CASSGARGDTEAFF
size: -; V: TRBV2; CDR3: CASSSDRGRGNTIYF
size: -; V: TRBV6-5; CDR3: CATWTILYGYTF
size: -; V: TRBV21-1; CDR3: CASTSNQPQHF
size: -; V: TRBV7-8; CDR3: CASSLEGLRTVYF
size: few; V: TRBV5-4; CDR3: CASSLNRYTEAFF
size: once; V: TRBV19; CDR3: CATQSDRAGYTF
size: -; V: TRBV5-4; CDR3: CASSGRDTVGSDTQYF
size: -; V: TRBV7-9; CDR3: CASSFRAGGDTEAFF
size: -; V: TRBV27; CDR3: CASSHTGGAGYEQYF
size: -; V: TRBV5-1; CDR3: CASSSFSGSYLFYGYTF
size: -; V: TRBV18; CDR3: CASSSRPGQDSYEQYF
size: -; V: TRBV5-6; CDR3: CASSLGMTGHYGYTF
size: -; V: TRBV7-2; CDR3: CASSLDGRFQEKLFF
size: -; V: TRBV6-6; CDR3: CASSRWGTSGGHTDTQYF
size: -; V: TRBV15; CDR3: CATSRGLAANTGELFF
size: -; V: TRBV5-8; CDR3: CASSLFWETGELFF
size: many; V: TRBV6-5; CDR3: CASRDDSLKNIQYF
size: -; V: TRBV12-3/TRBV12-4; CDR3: CASSRQGNTEAFF
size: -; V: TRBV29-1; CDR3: CSSRQGGMNTEAFF
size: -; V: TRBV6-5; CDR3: CATGFQGQGGYTF
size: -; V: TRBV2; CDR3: CASSFAGGRNTIYF
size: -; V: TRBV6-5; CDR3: CASRRTGDNSPLHF
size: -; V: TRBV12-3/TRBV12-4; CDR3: CASSSGSSNEQFF
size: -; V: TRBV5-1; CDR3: CASREGNNSPLHF